The T cell receptor (beta chain) under discussion was sequenced for a study of identical twins (dated by TCRdb to about 2016). At the level of the whole study: To test whether fetal clonotypes persist, the study used deep sequencing on TCR alpha and beta repertoires from monozygotic twins, unrelated adults of various ages, and cord blood. To rule out contamination, the twin experiments were replicated at different times with different library preparation protocols.

Only healthy Caucasian donors were included. The study also sequenced three unrelated non-twin adults: a male aged 18 to 29, a male aged 50 to 60 and a female aged 50 to 60. Miltenyi CD45RO+ enrichment and human naive T-cell isolation kits were used to isolate memory (CD45RO+) and naive T cells from PBMC. Library creation used 5' RACE. The sequencer listed for this sample is Illumina HiSeq 2000. A universal primer binding site was introduced by template switching, and a unique molecular identifier was present in the final cDNA, enabling accurate counting of TCR cDNA molecules. First-strand cDNA for TCR alpha and beta chains was synthesized from specific primers in the conserved constant-segment region. To control for contamination, every cDNA library carried two barcodes: a SMART-Mk sample barcode plus Illumina barcodes. Two successive PCR steps introduced TruSeq adapter sequences along with Illumina sample barcodes. The Illumina HiSeq platform was used with custom primers to sequence TCR alpha and beta cDNA libraries. In the authors' own workflow: MiGEC was used to process raw reads and extract unique molecular identifiers, and MiXCR was used to find CDR3 positions. Recombination models were inferred per individual with the repgenHMM and IGoR tools using an EM algorithm. The analysis of shared clonotypes was done with the tcR package in R, with sharing normalized by the product of cloneset sizes. To study raw recombination free of thymic and clonal selection effects, out-of-frame nonproductive sequences were analyzed. Clones were called with MiXCR by TCRdb after fastp trimmed the public reads at Q25, and only in-frame beta chains were retained. Rows with one shared CDR3 protein collapse into an entry with the most common genes and DNA. Here the V and J calls rest on TCRdb's processing, not on the authors' analysis. The sample includes about 340,000 distinct CDR3 sequences, with approximately 8.7% observed a single time. The ten largest clonotypes hold 8% to 9.5% of the sample.

General conclusions and limits of the study: Abundant cord blood beta clonotypes carried fewer insertions; young adult naive repertoires showed a weaker similar trend, while memory repertoires showed none. In beta out-of-frame sequences, excess twin sharing was weaker, because having fewer shared sequences lowered the signal-to-noise ratio. Compared with coincidental sharing between unrelated individuals, out-of-frame TCR alpha sequences shared between twins had an excess of sequences with low generation probability. Conclusions relied on cross-sectional statistical analysis, since the same donors could not be followed over many years. Out-of-frame TCR alpha sharing in monozygotic twins was systematically underestimated by recombination models, whereas sharing between unrelated individuals was in agreement with the recombination models. Zero-insertion analyses could be partly confounded by invariant T cells such as MAIT and iNKT, although diverse VJ usage argued against such confounding for most clonotypes.

This clonotype has at least ten counts. There is no known antigen for this receptor. It has no much larger one-base neighbor in the sample; base qualities were not kept. From the cysteine up to the phenylalanine, the CDR3 has a length of 15 residues. Of all the DNA, just the CDR3 is kept, 45 bases in frame from base 1. CDR1 KGHDR and CDR2 SFDVKD were looked up in the germline V gene. The junction carries 11 bases between V and J, which are trimmed by 4 bases and 3 bases respectively. Sequenced material: naive T cells sorted from blood. The cell subset or site label corresponds to: cells isolated with a human naive T-cell isolation kit. The rearrangement combines TRBV24-1 with TRBJ2-2; no D segment can be confidently identified. The source is a woman aged 50 to 65 in good health. The DNA reads as follows: TGTGCCACCAGTGACCTTACAAGGGACACCGGGGAGCTGTTTTTT. It encodes CATSDLTRDTGELFF.